Below, 18 T cell receptor beta chains from the same sample are listed, as sequenced in a study of control samples from healthy donors and cancer patients (TCRdb year 2020). Libraries were constructed by the immunoSEQ multiplex PCR assay. TCRdb's version of the immuneACCESS table is confined to in-frame rearrangements and falls short of the full clone set. An unresolved V gene accounts for under half of the shortfall where checked; the remainder is of unknown origin. This sample comprises roughly 100,000 clones, about 86% of them detected only once. 12% to 15% of the sample belongs to the ten largest clones. Specimen: blood. These receptors were taken from a man aged 25-40 years in good health.

This sequence joins TRBV10-2 and TRBJ2-2; D unclear. Per the germline V gene, CDR1 is WSHSY and CDR2 is SAAADI. CDR3 length: 16 amino acids. V was clipped by 6 bases and J by 0 bases, with 14 bases between them. The CDR3 nucleotides read TGCGCCAGCAGCGAGATGCTCACCGCGAACACCGGGGAGCTGTTTTTT. It specifies CASSEMLTANTGELFF.

This chain joins TRBV19 and TRBJ2-6, with D possibly matching TRBD2 (6 bases). Trimming removed 4 bases from V and 1 base from J, with 8 bases in between. This CDR3 is built from 15 residues. Germline V lookup: CDR1 LNHDA, CDR2 SQIVND (reference sequence). The CDR3 DNA reads as TGTGCCAGTAGTACCGGGGGTTCTGGGGCCAACGTCCTGACTTTC. Translated, it gives CASSTGGSGANVLTF.

The rearrangement joins TRBV5-6 to TRBJ2-7; 10 bases are shared with TRBD1. The germline CDR1 and CDR2 sequences are SGHDT and YYEEEE. The J segment lost 1 base and the V segment lost 4 bases, leaving 14 bases of the junction unmatched. This CDR3 is 18 amino acids long. The CDR3 coding sequence is TGTGCCAGCAGCGACTCCGGGACAGGGGTGGTTTTTTCCTACGAGCAGTACTTC. It codes for CASSDSGTGVVFSYEQYF.

This sequence joins TRBV5-1 and TRBJ1-6; tentative D call: TRBD1 (6 bases). V was pared by 3 bases and J by 9 bases, with 22 bases between. Germline CDR1 reads SGHRS; CDR2 reads YFSETQ. This CDR3 is 17 amino acids long. This chain's CDR3 is CASSYQQGMRGVSPLHF. In nucleotides, the CDR3 is TGCGCCAGCAGCTATCAACAGGGAATGAGAGGAGTTTCACCCCTCCACTTT.

This sequence joins TRBV18 and TRBJ2-7; D might be TRBD1 or TRBD2, each matching 5 bases. The V end lost 6 bases, the J end lost 2 bases, and 26 bases lay between the germline ends. Germline V gene data show CDR1 as KGHSH and CDR2 as LQKENI. CDR3 length: 18 residues. This CDR3 reads CASSPRTGTPNTAYEQYF. The CDR3 DNA follows: TGTGCCAGCTCGCCTAGGACCGGGACCCCGAATACCGCCTACGAGCAGTACTTC.

A few counts support this clone. This chain links TRBV12-3 or TRBV12-4 with TRBJ2-1; D is ambiguous. Deletions cut 5 bases from V and 8 bases from J, with 10 bases between. The CDR3 spans 12 residues. The CDR3 reads CASSLQAYEQFF. The CDR3 bases are TGTGCCAGCAGTCTACAAGCGTATGAGCAGTTCTTC.

This clone was detected once. This sequence joins TRBV19 and TRBJ2-7; D might be TRBD1 or TRBD2, each matching 5 bases. V lost 3 bases to trimming and J lost 0 bases, with 15 bases between them. The germline CDR1 and CDR2 sequences are LNHDA and SQIVND (reference sequence). CDR3 length: 16 residues. CDR3 nucleotides: TGTGCCAGTAGTATGGGGCGGGCCTCTCTCTCCTACGAGCAGTACTTC. The encoded protein is CASSMGRASLSYEQYF.

The rearrangement uses TRBV3-1 (or the pseudogene TRBV3-2) and TRBJ1-6; no firm D call. In germline, CDR1 is LGHDT, CDR2 YNNKEL (reference sequence). The CDR3 consists of 15 residues. V was cut by 4 bases and J by 5 bases, with 12 bases left in between. CDR3 region: CASSPGSPDNSPLHF. The CDR3 coding sequence is TGTGCCAGCAGCCCAGGATCACCGGATAATTCACCCCTCCACTTT.

The chain combines TRBV5-1 with TRBJ2-2, with TRBD2 matching over 8 bases. This CDR3 region has 16 residues. Germline V gene data show CDR1 as SGHRS and CDR2 as YFSETQ. Losses at the gene ends were 4 bases for V and 7 bases for J; bases not matched to a gene: 12. The chain's CDR3 is CASSLQGSGNYGELFF. The CDR3 nucleotides read TGCGCCAGCAGCCTCCAGGGTAGCGGGAATTACGGGGAGCTGTTTTTT.

The chain employs TRBV9 and TRBJ2-1; 9 bases agree with TRBD2. Germline V CDR1 and CDR2: SGDLS, YYNGEE. CDR3 length equals 15 residues. The junction had 3 bases not matched to a gene; V was cut back by 0 bases and J by 5 bases. This CDR3 is CASSVVPSGNNEQFF. The CDR3, as DNA: TGTGCCAGCAGCGTAGTTCCTAGCGGGAACAATGAGCAGTTCTTC.

V usage is TRBV28 and J usage is TRBJ2-1; 10 nucleotides agree with TRBD1. The CDR3 has 16 amino acids. Trimming took 6 bases from V and 0 from J; bases not matched to a gene: 5. The germline V gene has CDR1 MDHEN and CDR2 SYDVKM. CDR3 amino acids: CASRTGGFSSYNEQFF. For the CDR3, the DNA is TGTGCCAGCAGGACAGGGGGCTTTAGCTCCTACAATGAGCAGTTCTTC.

This clone was seen just once. The chain recombines TRBV10-2 with TRBJ1-1; D is ambiguous. The CDR3 runs 15 residues. Trimming removed 2 bases from V and 3 bases from J, with 13 bases in between. Germline V gives CDR1 WSHSY, CDR2 SAAADI. The CDR3 bases are TGCGCCAGCAGTGAGGGAGGGTCGTGGGACACTGAAGCTTTCTTT. It translates to CASSEGGSWDTEAFF.

This CDR3 reads CSVEDQRERSGELFF. CDR3 sequence (DNA): TGCAGCGTTGAGGACCAGCGGGAGAGGAGCGGGGAGCTGTTTTTT. The V gene is TRBV29-1, the J gene TRBJ2-2; the match to TRBD2 covers 8 bases. Trimming at V came to 3 bases and at J to 7 bases, leaving 10 bases not matched to a gene. Germline CDR1 reads SQVTM; CDR2 reads ANQGSEA. The CDR3 length is 15 residues.

The genes are TRBV7-2 and TRBJ2-5; 8 bases are shared with TRBD2. V shed 0 bases, J shed 5 bases, and the junction held 17 bases outside the gene matches. Germline V gives CDR1 SGHTA, CDR2 FQGNSA. This CDR3 is 19 amino acids long. CDR3 DNA: TGTGCCAGCAGCTTAGCGGTAGACTTTCAGCGGGAGCTCGGGGAGACCCAGTACTTC. This encodes CASSLAVDFQRELGETQYF.

The genes are TRBV3-1 (or the pseudogene TRBV3-2) and TRBJ2-3; D is possibly TRBD1 (5 bases). From germline, CDR1 is LGHDT and CDR2 YNNKEL (reference sequence). This CDR3 contains 15 residues. V was clipped by 6 bases and J by 4 bases, with 17 bases between them. The DNA for the CDR3 is TGTGCCAGCAGAGCTTCAGGGTCCTCTGCAGATACGCAGTATTTT. Its translation is CASRASGSSADTQYF.

The rearrangement links TRBV2 to TRBJ2-7; D may be TRBD1 or TRBD2 (5 bases each). The ends were cut back, 3 bases at V and 4 bases at J, with 10 bases in the middle. The CDR3 extends over 13 amino acids. Germline V CDR1 and CDR2: SNHLY, FYNNEI. This CDR3 reads CASSDGGVYEQYF. The CDR3 bases are TGTGCCAGCAGTGATGGGGGAGTTTACGAGCAGTACTTC.

This sequence joins TRBV28 and TRBJ2-1, with TRBD2 identical over 9 bases. The junction had 3 bases not matched to a gene; V was cut back by 6 bases and J by 3 bases. Germline-derived CDR1 and CDR2 are MDHEN and SYDVKM. The CDR3 length is 14 residues. Here the CDR3 reads CASRVAGDYNEQFF. The CDR3 region has the DNA TGTGCCAGCAGGGTAGCGGGAGACTACAATGAGCAGTTCTTC.

V usage is TRBV7-9 and J usage is TRBJ2-5; D not certain. V lost 3 bases and J lost 4, with 9 bases in between. Germline V gene sequence: CDR1 SEHNR, CDR2 FQNEAQ (reference sequence). The CDR3 totals 13 residues. DNA of the CDR3: TGTGCCAGCAGCTTGTATGGCGGAGAGACCCAGTACTTC. Its translation: CASSLYGGETQYF. Using reference TRBV7-9 and TRBJ2-5 for the parts outside the CDR3, the full variable domain is DTGVSQNPRHKITKRGQNVTFRCDPISEHNRLYWYRQTLGQGPEFLTYFQNEAQLEKSRLLSDRFSAERPKGSFSTLEIQRTEQGDSAMYLCASSLYGGETQYFGPGTRLLVL.